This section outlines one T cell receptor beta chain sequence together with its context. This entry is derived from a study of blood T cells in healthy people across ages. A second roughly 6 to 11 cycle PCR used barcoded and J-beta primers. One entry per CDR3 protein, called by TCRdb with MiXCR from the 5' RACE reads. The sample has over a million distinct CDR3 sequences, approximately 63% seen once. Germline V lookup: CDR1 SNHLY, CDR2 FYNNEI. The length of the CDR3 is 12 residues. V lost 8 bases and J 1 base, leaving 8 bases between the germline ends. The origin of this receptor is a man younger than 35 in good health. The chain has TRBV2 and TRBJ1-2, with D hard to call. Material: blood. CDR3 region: CASQRSNYGYTF. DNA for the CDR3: TGTGCCAGCCAGAGGAGTAACTATGGCTACACCTTC.